This TCR beta chain was found in a study of CD8 T cells in ankylosing spondylitis. Study findings and constraints: As reported, disease-linked clones showed significant enrichment in matched ankylosing spondylitis synovial fluid. Earlier work had already found some motif variants in reactive arthritis synovial fluid and blood. A TCR beta motif made of about eight highly homologous variants seemed typical of ankylosing spondylitis blood. Those disease-linked clones were CD8+; they were also relatively rare in peripheral blood.

V lost 5 bases and J lost 4, with 14 bases in between. Germline values: CDR1 SGHAT, CDR2 FQNNGV. The CDR3 contains 14 residues. Researchers built TCR beta libraries using quantitative 5'-RACE with molecular barcodes. TCRdb analysed the 5' RACE reads with MiXCR anew, one entry per CDR3 protein. The table shows about 220,000 distinct CDR3 sequences, with approximately 16% occurring only once. This clonotype was observed a few times. Its matching antigen is unknown. V usage is TRBV11-2 and J usage is TRBJ1-2; D perhaps matches TRBD1 (6 bases). Input material: blood, either unsorted or a sorted T cell fraction (not recorded which). The clonotype originates from a male donor with ankylosing spondylitis. DNA for the CDR3: TGTGCCAGCAGCCCCGTGGGGGCCGGCTATGGCTACACCTTC. Translating gives CASSPVGAGYGYTF.